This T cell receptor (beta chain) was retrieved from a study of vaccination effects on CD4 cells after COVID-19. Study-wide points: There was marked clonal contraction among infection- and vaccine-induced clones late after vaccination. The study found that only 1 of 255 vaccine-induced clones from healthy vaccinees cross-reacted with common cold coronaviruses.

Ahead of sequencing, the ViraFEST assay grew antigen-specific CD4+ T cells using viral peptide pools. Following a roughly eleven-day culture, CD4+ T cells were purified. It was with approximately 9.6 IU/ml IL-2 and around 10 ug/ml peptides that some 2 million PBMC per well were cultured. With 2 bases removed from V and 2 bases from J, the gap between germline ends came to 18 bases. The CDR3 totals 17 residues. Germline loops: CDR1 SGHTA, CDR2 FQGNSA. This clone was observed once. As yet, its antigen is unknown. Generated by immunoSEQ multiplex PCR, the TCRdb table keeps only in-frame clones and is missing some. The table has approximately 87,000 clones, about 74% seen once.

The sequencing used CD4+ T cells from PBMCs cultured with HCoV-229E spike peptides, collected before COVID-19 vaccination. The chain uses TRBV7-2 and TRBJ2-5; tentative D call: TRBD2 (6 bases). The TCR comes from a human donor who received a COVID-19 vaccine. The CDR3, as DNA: TGTGCCAGCAGCTTAAATTCGCGGACTACCCATCAAGAGACCCAGTACTTC. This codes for CASSLNSRTTHQETQYF.